The 8 T cell receptor beta chains presented below share a single source sample, sequenced in a study of graft-versus-host responses after intestinal transplantation. The data were produced by immunoSEQ multiplex PCR, yet TCRdb's version contains in-frame clones alone and is incomplete. Altogether about 12,000 clones are present, around 80% being singletons, with the ten largest covering roughly a third. The sample was PBMCs, taken 494 days after intestinal transplant. These TCRs come from a human patient who received an intestinal transplant, so some T cells may come from the graft donor.

The chain is built from TRBV2 and TRBJ2-3; 13 positions agree with TRBD2. Losses at the gene ends were 6 bases for V and 3 bases for J; bases not matched to a gene: 6. The CDR3 runs to 16 residues. Looked up from germline, CDR1 is SNHLY and CDR2 is FYNNEI. CDR3 sequence (DNA): TGTGCCAGCAGGAGGACTAGCGGGAGTCGAACAGATACGCAGTATTTT. It codes for CASRRTSGSRTDTQYF.

The V and J genes are TRBV18 and TRBJ2-1; TRBD2 matches 13 bases. Germline assignment: CDR1 KGHSH and CDR2 LQKENI. The CDR3 spans 16 residues. Trimming at V came to 2 bases and at J to 7 bases, leaving 5 bases not matched to a gene. The CDR3 loop is CASSPTSGRVGNEQFF. CDR3 sequence (DNA): TGTGCCAGCTCACCAACTAGCGGGAGGGTCGGAAATGAGCAGTTCTTC.

This sequence joins TRBV7-9 and TRBJ1-1; D not certain. This CDR3 spans 14 amino acids. V was cut by 4 bases and J by 4 bases, with 13 bases left in between. Germline CDR1 is SEHNR and CDR2 is FQNEAQ (reference sequence). For the CDR3, the DNA is TGTGCCAGCAGCTCCGACCTCGGAAGCACTGAAGCTTTCTTT. The encoded protein is CASSSDLGSTEAFF. The full variable domain, in which reference TRBV7-9 and TRBJ1-1 provide the parts outside the CDR3, is DTGVSQNPRHKITKRGQNVTFRCDPISEHNRLYWYRQTLGQGPEFLTYFQNEAQLEKSRLLSDRFSAERPKGSFSTLEIQRTEQGDSAMYLCASSSDLGSTEAFFGQGTRLTVV.

The chain couples TRBV9 to TRBJ2-7; TRBD1 or TRBD2 may be the D gene (5 bases each). This CDR3 has 16 amino acids. The germline CDR1 and CDR2 sequences are SGDLS and YYNGEE. Trimming took 0 bases from V and 2 from J, leaving 15 bases between them. CDR3 DNA: TGTGCCAGCAGCGTAGCTACGAGTGGGGGAACCTACGAGCAGTACTTC. Its translation: CASSVATSGGTYEQYF.

The V and J genes are TRBV5-4 and TRBJ2-2; 15 nucleotides agree with TRBD2. The trim removed 4 bases at V and 4 bases at J, leaving 8 bases unmatched. In germline, CDR1 is SGHNT, CDR2 YYREEE (reference sequence). This CDR3 is 18 amino acids long. This CDR3 reads CASSHGLAGGRRTGELFF. CDR3 sequence (DNA): TGTGCCAGCAGCCATGGACTAGCGGGGGGGCGTCGCACCGGGGAGCTGTTTTTT.

This chain joins TRBV9 and TRBJ2-7; 9 bases align to TRBD1. V dropped 4 bases and J dropped 3; count of bases not matched to a gene: 11. The CDR3 totals 16 residues. The V gene's germline CDR1 is SGDLS and CDR2 YYNGEE. The chain's CDR3 is CASSPSGTGTLYEQYF. CDR3 DNA: TGTGCCAGCAGCCCCTCGGGGACAGGGACCCTCTACGAGCAGTACTTC. Variable domain in full (rest from reference TRBV9 and TRBJ2-7): DSGVTQTPKHLITATGQRVTLRCSPRSGDLSVYWYQQSLDQGLQFLIQYYNGEERAKGNILERFSAQQFPDLHSELNLSSLELGDSALYFCASSPSGTGTLYEQYFGPGTRLTVT.

This rearrangement joins TRBV4-2 to TRBJ2-1, with D perhaps matching TRBD2 (6 bases). The germline V gene has CDR1 LGHNA and CDR2 YNFKEQ. The CDR3 totals 17 residues. Trimming shortened V by 0 bases and J by 0 bases, and 12 bases separated the two germline ends. The CDR3 sequence is CASSQDQEGGSYNEQFF. CDR3 coding DNA: TGTGCCAGCAGCCAAGATCAGGAGGGAGGCTCCTACAATGAGCAGTTCTTC.

The table lists this clone with a few counts. The rearrangement uses TRBV11-2 and TRBJ1-1; tentatively, D is TRBD1 (5 bases). The CDR3 runs 16 residues. Trimming took 5 bases from V and 0 from J, leaving 16 bases between them. In germline, CDR1 is SGHAT, CDR2 FQNNGV. CDR3 residues: CASSTRHGDLNTEAFF. The CDR3 nucleotides are TGTGCCAGCAGCACGCGACACGGGGACCTGAACACTGAAGCTTTCTTT.